Shown below are 24 T cell receptor beta chains from a single sample sequenced in a study of long-term antiretroviral therapy in people with HIV. Samples were assayed with immunoSEQ v3.0 at survey level. The data were produced by immunoSEQ multiplex PCR, yet TCRdb's version contains in-frame clones alone and is incomplete. The repertoire holds some 25,000 clones, with approximately 80% as singletons. The sequencing here drew on unsorted PBMCs, taken 0.7 years before starting antiretroviral therapy. These receptor sequences come from a young man with HIV.

The rearrangement uses TRBV7-2 and TRBJ2-2, with TRBD2 matching 13 bases. The length of the CDR3 is 15 residues. With 5 bases clipped from V and 5 bases from J, the junction kept 2 bases outside the gene matches. The V gene's germline CDR1 is SGHTA and CDR2 FQGNSA. CDR3 sequence reads: CASSTLAGGTGELFF. The CDR3, as DNA: TGTGCCAGCAGCACACTAGCGGGAGGGACCGGGGAGCTGTTTTTT.

The J gene is TRBJ1-2, the V gene TRBV14, with 7 bases that match TRBD1. Germline V CDR1 and CDR2: SGHDN, FVKESK. This CDR3 spans 16 amino acids. With V trimmed by 1 base and J by 2 bases, 7 bases remained unmatched. This chain's CDR3 is CASSQVDRAYNYGYTF. In DNA form, the CDR3 reads TGTGCCAGCAGCCAAGTTGACAGGGCGTACAACTATGGCTACACCTTC. The whole variable domain, filled in from reference TRBV14 and TRBJ1-2, reads EAGVTQFPSHSVIEKGQTVTLRCDPISGHDNLYWYRRVMGKEIKFLLHFVKESKQDESGMPNNRFLAERTGGTYSTLKVQPAELEDSGVYFCASSQVDRAYNYGYTFGSGTRLTVV.

V gene TRBV7-2 combines with J gene TRBJ1-1, with 8 positions matching TRBD1. The length of the CDR3 is 16 residues. V lost 5 bases and J lost 1; bases outside the gene matches: 9. Germline V gene sequence: CDR1 SGHTA, CDR2 FQGNSA. The CDR3 loop is CASSLSPTGANTEAFF. In DNA form, the CDR3 reads TGTGCCAGCAGCCTTTCTCCGACAGGGGCGAACACTGAAGCTTTCTTT.

The chain recombines TRBV7-9 with TRBJ2-5, with D unclear. CDR1 SEHNR and CDR2 FQNEAQ come from the germline V gene (reference sequence). The CDR3 loop spans 13 amino acids. V was trimmed by 6 bases and J by 2 bases, leaving 10 bases between them. This chain's CDR3 is CASSYRTQETQYF. CDR3 sequence (DNA): TGTGCCAGCAGTTACCGGACGCAAGAGACCCAGTACTTC.

The chain carries TRBV5-4 and TRBJ1-1; D might be TRBD1 (6 bases). The V gene's germline CDR1 is SGHNT and CDR2 YYREEE (reference sequence). The CDR3 is 15 amino acids. V was cut by 4 bases and J by 1 base, with 14 bases left in between. The DNA of the CDR3 is TGTGCCAGCAGCATTACAGGGATGGGGAACACTGAAGCTTTCTTT. Protein: CASSITGMGNTEAFF.

This clone came up once. The genes are TRBV7-8 and TRBJ1-1; possibly TRBD1 for D (6 bases). The ends were cut back, 2 bases at V and 4 bases at J, with 17 bases in the middle. The CDR3 sequence is 16 residues long. CDR1 is SGHVS and CDR2 is FQNEAQ in the germline V gene. CDR3 amino acids: CASSLNTGTPSTEAFF. DNA of the CDR3: TGTGCCAGCAGCTTAAATACAGGGACGCCCAGCACTGAAGCTTTCTTT.

This clone was observed a few times. The chain uses TRBV9 and TRBJ1-2, with 7 bases that match TRBD1. Germline CDR1 is SGDLS and CDR2 is YYNGEE. The CDR3 spans 16 residues. Trimming removed 3 bases from V and 5 bases from J; junction bases left unmatched: 13. In DNA, the CDR3 is TGTGCCAGCAGCGCCGGACAGGCCCTGGGGATTTATGGCTACACCTTC. Its translation is CASSAGQALGIYGYTF. The full variable domain, with the rest looked up from reference TRBV9 and TRBJ1-2, is DSGVTQTPKHLITATGQRVTLRCSPRSGDLSVYWYQQSLDQGLQFLIQYYNGEERAKGNILERFSAQQFPDLHSELNLSSLELGDSALYFCASSAGQALGIYGYTFGSGTRLTVV.

V usage is TRBV19 and J usage is TRBJ2-2, with 7 positions matching TRBD2. Germline assignment: CDR1 LNHDA and CDR2 SQIVND (reference sequence). Trimming took 2 bases from V and 5 from J; bases not matched to a gene: 8. The CDR3 spans 16 residues. CDR3 DNA sequence: TGTGCCAGTAGTATACTCCAGGGAGCGGGGACCGGGGAGCTGTTTTTT. Residues: CASSILQGAGTGELFF.

The chain couples TRBV6-5 to TRBJ2-7; D unclear. Looked up from germline, CDR1 is MNHEY and CDR2 is SVGAGI. The CDR3 covers 12 residues. V lost 5 bases and J lost 1, with 6 bases in between. CDR3 bases: TGTGCCAGCAGTGGAAATTCCTACGAGCAGTACTTC. Protein: CASSGNSYEQYF.

The V call is TRBV5-4, the J call TRBJ2-1; D is unresolved. The V end lost 0 bases, the J end lost 0 bases, and 4 bases lay between the germline ends. The CDR3 extends over 14 amino acids. CDR1 is SGHNT and CDR2 is YYREEE in the germline V gene (reference sequence). CDR3 amino acids: CASSLASSYNEQFF. DNA of the CDR3: TGTGCCAGCAGCTTGGCTAGCTCCTACAATGAGCAGTTCTTC.

The genes are TRBV28 and TRBJ2-1; 11 bases match TRBD2. Germline V gene data show CDR1 as MDHEN and CDR2 as SYDVKM. The CDR3 contains 19 residues. After removal of 6 bases from V and 3 bases from J, the junction contained 16 bases not matched to a gene. The DNA for the CDR3 is TGTGCCAGCAGCACCCCGGTACTAGCGGGAGAAAGGGGCTACAATGAGCAGTTCTTC. It is translated as CASSTPVLAGERGYNEQFF.

CDR3 sequence: CASSIRGAPQPQHF. The CDR3 coding sequence is TGTGCCAGTAGTATCCGCGGGGCACCTCAGCCCCAGCATTTT. The genes are TRBV19 and TRBJ1-5; possible D gene TRBD1, 5 bases. V dropped 3 bases and J dropped 6 bases, with 12 bases sitting between them. The CDR3 is 14 residues long. Per the germline V gene, CDR1 is LNHDA and CDR2 is SQIVND (reference sequence).

V gene TRBV9 combines with J gene TRBJ2-3; no definite D call. Germline V gene data show CDR1 as SGDLS and CDR2 as YYNGEE. V lost 9 bases, J lost 2 bases, and 13 bases lay in between. The CDR3 is made up of 13 amino acids. CDR3: CATSPQLTDTQYF. The CDR3 DNA reads as TGTGCCACATCACCCCAACTCACAGATACGCAGTATTTT.

By proportion, this clone is medium-sized. The chain employs TRBV7-2 and TRBJ1-2, with TRBD1 identical over 7 bases. Trimming took 1 base from V and 8 from J; bases not matched to a gene: 7. CDR1 and CDR2 (germline): SGHTA, FQGNSA. The CDR3 contains 14 residues. The CDR3 DNA reads TGTGCCAGCAGCTTAGTGGGGACAGCGCGGGGCTACACCTTC. It translates to CASSLVGTARGYTF.

J is TRBJ2-3 and V is TRBV7-8, with 8 bases matching TRBD2. This CDR3 spans 12 amino acids. Germline values: CDR1 SGHVS, CDR2 FQNEAQ. With V trimmed by 3 bases and J by 10 bases, 3 bases remained unmatched. CDR3 DNA sequence: TGTGCCAGCAGCTTTTTGCGGGGGGCGCAGTATTTT. This codes for CASSFLRGAQYF.

The gene calls are TRBV6-1 and TRBJ1-2; 7 nucleotides align to TRBD1. J gave up 1 base and V 10 bases, and 12 bases lay outside the gene matches. Germline values: CDR1 MNHNS, CDR2 SASEGT. The CDR3 is 15 amino acids. The CDR3 bases are TGTGCCACCAAACCCCGGGACAGCATTAACTATGGCTACACCTTC. It is translated as CATKPRDSINYGYTF.

J is TRBJ2-7 and V is TRBV15; D gene uncertain. There are 15 residues in the CDR3. Trimming shortened V by 2 bases and J by 6 bases, and 17 bases separated the two germline ends. Germline V gives CDR1 LNHNV, CDR2 YYDKDF (reference sequence). CDR3 nucleotides: TGTGCCACCAGCAGAAGAAACCTATCCCTTCCCGAGCAGTACTTC. Encoded protein: CATSRRNLSLPEQYF.

A single count supports this clone. The V call is TRBV6-6, the J call TRBJ1-6; 10 bases map to TRBD1. Germline trimming cut 0 bases from V and 9 bases from J; bases unmatched to any gene: 5. Germline lookup yields CDR1 MNHNY and CDR2 SVGAGI (reference sequence). The CDR3 totals 16 residues. The CDR3 reads CASSYSTGGGGSPLHF. CDR3 DNA: TGTGCCAGCAGTTACTCGACAGGGGGCGGTGGTTCACCCCTCCACTTT.

This rearrangement joins TRBV7-3 to TRBJ1-1, with D tentatively TRBD1 (5 bases). This CDR3 has 14 amino acids. Germline assignment: CDR1 SGHTA and CDR2 FQGTGA. V was trimmed by 2 bases and J by 0 bases, leaving 7 bases between them. The CDR3, as DNA: TGTGCCAGCAGCTTAGGGGGATTGAACACTGAAGCTTTCTTT. Translating it yields CASSLGGLNTEAFF.

The chain couples TRBV7-8 to TRBJ2-7; D might be TRBD1 or TRBD2, each matching 5 bases. Germline V gene lookup returns CDR1 SGHVS and CDR2 FQNEAQ. CDR3 length equals 15 residues. Trimming took off 4 bases at V and 5 bases at J, with 18 bases between the two ends. As DNA, the CDR3 is TGTGCCAGCAGCTCGCGCCGGGACGTACCTAACGAGCAGTACTTC. As protein: CASSSRRDVPNEQYF.

This clone was observed a single time. The chain links TRBV7-8 to TRBJ1-1, with TRBD1 matching over 7 bases. Germline V lookup: CDR1 SGHVS, CDR2 FQNEAQ. The length of the CDR3 is 14 residues. Germline trimming cut 5 bases from V and 1 base from J; bases unmatched to any gene: 4. For the CDR3, the DNA is TGTGCCAGCAGCACAAACAGGGGGAACACTGAAGCTTTCTTT. It encodes CASSTNRGNTEAFF.

V usage is TRBV5-1 and J usage is TRBJ1-1; weak D call: TRBD1 (6 bases). Trimming pared 0 bases from V and 1 base from J, leaving 10 bases between. CDR3 length: 15 amino acids. The V gene's germline CDR1 is SGHRS and CDR2 YFSETQ. The CDR3 protein is CASSLEGHPNTEAFF. The DNA for the CDR3 is TGCGCCAGCAGCTTGGAGGGACACCCGAACACTGAAGCTTTCTTT.

This clone showed up just once. The J gene is TRBJ2-6, the V gene TRBV27; 12 nucleotides match TRBD1. The germline V gene encodes CDR1 MNHEY and CDR2 SMNVEV (reference sequence). The CDR3 is 17 residues long. With V trimmed by 3 bases and J by 6 bases, 6 bases remained unmatched. CDR3 in amino acids: CASSLRGTGGLANVLTF. CDR3 coding DNA: TGTGCCAGCAGTTTGCGCGGGACAGGGGGCTTGGCCAACGTCCTGACTTTC.

The rearrangement links TRBV7-9 to TRBJ1-2; 9 nucleotides line up with TRBD1. The V gene's germline CDR1 is SEHNR and CDR2 FQNEAQ (reference sequence). With V trimmed by 5 bases and J by 5 bases, 3 bases remained unmatched. This CDR3 is 13 amino acids long. CDR3 sequence reads: CASSPGTGYGYTF. CDR3 sequence (DNA): TGTGCCAGCAGCCCCGGGACAGGGTATGGCTACACCTTC.